These 10 T cell receptor beta chains share one sample of origin, sequenced in a study of beta chain features in type 1 diabetes. Expressed TCRB transcripts were sequenced, since all the RNA that had been isolated was reverse transcribed. Clones were read by immunoSEQ multiplex PCR, and TCRdb kept only the in-frame ones, dropping some. The sample has under 350,000 clones; 7% to 9% are singletons. The sequencing input was central memory CD4+ T cells from blood. Source of these receptors: a woman between 18 and 30 years old in good health.

This clone turned up a few times. This sequence joins TRBV5-5 and TRBJ1-4; 7 bases map to TRBD1. In germline, CDR1 is SGHKS, CDR2 YYEKEE (reference sequence). The CDR3 runs to 14 residues. J gave up 10 bases and V 5 bases, and 11 bases lay outside the gene matches. The CDR3 spells CASSPRDRPLKLFF. As DNA, the CDR3 is TGTGCCAGCAGTCCGCGGGACAGACCTTTAAAACTGTTTTTT.

This chain links TRBV7-2 with TRBJ1-6, with 7 bases aligning to TRBD1. The length of the CDR3 is 15 residues. Looked up from germline, CDR1 is SGHTA and CDR2 is FQGNSA. Germline trimming cut 2 bases from V and 10 bases from J; bases unmatched to any gene: 8. CDR3 nucleotide sequence: TGTGCCAGCAGCTTAACATCAGGGGGAGGATCACCCCTCCACTTT. It codes for CASSLTSGGGSPLHF.

In regard to this clone: This sequence may be a read error, since a much larger clone differs from it by one base. J is TRBJ1-1 and V is TRBV6-5; no definite D call. In germline, CDR1 is MNHEY, CDR2 SVGAGI. Trimming removed 2 bases at V and 1 base at J, with 5 bases between. This CDR3 is 13 amino acids long. The CDR3 DNA sequence: TGTGCCAGCAGTTACCAGGCGAACACTGAAGCTTTCTTT. It translates to CASSYQANTEAFF.

This clone was observed a few times. CDR3 region: CASSLGTSGNEQFF. The CDR3 DNA is TGTGCCAGCAGCTTGGGGACTAGCGGCAATGAGCAGTTCTTC. This chain joins TRBV5-6 and TRBJ2-1, with TRBD2 matching 10 bases. Trimming removed 0 bases from V and 6 bases from J; junction bases left unmatched: 0. The germline V gene encodes CDR1 SGHDT and CDR2 YYEEEE. This CDR3 is built from 14 residues.

This clone was detected a few times. The chain combines TRBV29-1 with TRBJ2-7, with 10 bases identical to TRBD1. The CDR3 consists of 14 residues. Germline loops: CDR1 SQVTM, CDR2 ANQGSEA. V was clipped by 6 bases and J by 3 bases; unmatched bases: 8. The DNA for the CDR3 is TGCAGCGTGCACTTCCGGGACAGGGGCTACGAGCAGTACTTC. The encoded protein is CSVHFRDRGYEQYF.

Only one count was recorded for this clone. CDR3 sequence: CASSPRTGITGELFF. The CDR3 nucleotides are TGTGCCAGCAGCCCCCGGACAGGGATCACCGGGGAGCTGTTTTTT. The V and J genes are TRBV7-3 and TRBJ2-2; TRBD1 matches at 8 bases. CDR1 and CDR2 (germline): SGHTA, FQGTGA. The CDR3 extends over 15 amino acids. V was clipped by 5 bases and J by 4 bases; unmatched bases: 6.

This clone was seen more than once but under ten times. Its ends do not fully match the called genes, so a read error is possible. The rearrangement uses TRBV9 and TRBJ1-2; perhaps TRBD1 as D (5 bases). Germline-derived CDR1 and CDR2 are SGDLS and YYNGEE. The CDR3 loop spans 13 amino acids. The CDR3 bases are TGCGCCAGCAGTGGGACGGGGGACTATGGCTACACCTTC. Translated, it gives CASSGTGDYGYTF.

The chain is built from TRBV28 and TRBJ2-1; perhaps TRBD1 as D (5 bases). CDR3 length equals 14 residues. Trimming shortened V by 5 bases and J by 7 bases, and 15 bases separated the two germline ends. From germline, CDR1 is MDHEN and CDR2 SYDVKM. CDR3 sequence: CASSLPKGSNEQFF. CDR3 coding DNA: TGTGCCAGCAGTCTTCCGAAGGGGTCGAATGAGCAGTTCTTC.

With regard to this clone: The identical CDR3 is also encoded by other nucleotide sequences in the sample. The rearrangement links TRBV6-5 to TRBJ1-2; 8 bases agree with TRBD1. The CDR3 is made up of 14 amino acids. V shed 6 bases, J shed 4 bases, and the junction held 7 bases outside the gene matches. Germline CDR1 MNHEY, CDR2 SVGAGI. The DNA for the CDR3 is TGTGCCAGCAGACTCGGACAGGGCGTCTATGGCTACACCTTC. Residues: CASRLGQGVYGYTF.

This clone showed up just a few times. Germline is not matched at one junction end, which may reflect a read error. The gene calls are TRBV14 and TRBJ1-2; 7 positions match TRBD1. The CDR3 has 13 amino acids. Germline CDR1 and CDR2: SGHDN and FVKESK. The CDR3 DNA reads TGTGCCAGCAGCCCTCCGGGACAGACCACCAGTAACTTC. This encodes CASSPPGQTTSNF. The whole variable domain, remainder taken from reference TRBV14 and TRBJ1-2, is EAGVTQFPSHSVIEKGQTVTLRCDPISGHDNLYWYRRVMGKEIKFLLHFVKESKQDESGMPNNRFLAERTGGTYSTLKVQPAELEDSGVYFCASSPPGQTTSNFGSGTRLTVV.